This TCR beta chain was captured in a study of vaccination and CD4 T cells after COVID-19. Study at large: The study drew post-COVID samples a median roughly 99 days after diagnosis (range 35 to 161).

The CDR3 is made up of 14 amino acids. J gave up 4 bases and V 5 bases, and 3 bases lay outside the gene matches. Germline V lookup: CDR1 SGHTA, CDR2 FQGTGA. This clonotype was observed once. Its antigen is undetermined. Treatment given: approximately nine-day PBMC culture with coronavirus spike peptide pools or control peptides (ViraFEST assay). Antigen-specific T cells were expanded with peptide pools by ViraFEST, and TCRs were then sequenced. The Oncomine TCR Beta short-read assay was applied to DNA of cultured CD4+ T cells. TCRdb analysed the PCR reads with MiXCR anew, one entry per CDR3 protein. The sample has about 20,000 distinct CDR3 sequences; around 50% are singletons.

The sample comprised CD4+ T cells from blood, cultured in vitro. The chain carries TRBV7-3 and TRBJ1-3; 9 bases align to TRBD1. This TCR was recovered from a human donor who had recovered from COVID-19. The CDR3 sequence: CASSPGQGGNTIYF. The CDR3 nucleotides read TGTGCCAGCAGCCCCGGACAGGGGGGAAACACCATATATTTT.